This TCR beta chain was found in a study of blood T cells in healthy people across ages. It was with a sample-barcoded 5' primer and a J-beta primer mix that a second PCR of roughly 7 to 12 cycles was run. From the 5' RACE reads, TCRdb called clonotypes with MiXCR, one entry per CDR3 protein. The top ten hold 20% to 25% of the sample, which has under 800,000 distinct CDR3 sequences, 40% to 45% seen once. This clonotype appeared a single time. The V and J ends lost 2 bases and 1 base respectively, with 11 bases between them. The CDR3 has 15 residues. Germline V gene data show CDR1 as SGHTA and CDR2 as FQGNSA.

Sample: blood. This TCR was recovered from a woman aged 55-70 years in good health. The chain employs TRBV7-2 and TRBJ1-1, with no clear D. The CDR3 here is CASSLRPPQNTEAFF. CDR3 sequence (DNA): TGTGCCAGCAGCTTAAGGCCCCCCCAGAACACTGAAGCTTTCTTT.